These 29 T cell receptor beta chains originate from one sample sequenced in a study of cytomegalovirus exposure and HLA in healthy donors. Primers included in the PCR were 60 Vbeta and 13 Jbeta primers. The repertoire was sequenced with immunoSEQ multiplex PCR; TCRdb's copy has only in-frame clones and lacks some. Of more than 80,000 clones in the sample, more than 50% were seen once. Sequencing was carried out using PBMCs. The receptors were sampled from a woman between 35 and 50 years old in good health and CMV-seropositive.

V is TRBV7-2 and J is TRBJ1-1; weak D call: TRBD1 (6 bases). CDR3 length: 14 amino acids. V shed 0 bases and J shed 10 bases, with 15 bases lying between them. The germline gives CDR1 SGHTA, CDR2 FQGNSA. CDR3 loop: CASSLAQGEVGAFF. In nucleotides, the CDR3 is TGTGCCAGCAGCTTAGCACAGGGTGAGGTGGGAGCTTTCTTT.

The chain carries TRBV28 and TRBJ2-1; tentatively, D is TRBD2 (6 bases). The CDR3 spans 16 residues. Trimming took off 3 bases at V and 0 bases at J, with 12 bases between the two ends. CDR1 is MDHEN and CDR2 is SYDVKM in the germline V gene. The CDR3 DNA follows: TGTGCCAGCAGTTTCACTAGCTATTACTCCTACAATGAGCAGTTCTTC. Its protein is CASSFTSYYSYNEQFF.

This clone was seen once. The chain uses TRBV9 and TRBJ2-3; 7 bases are a match to TRBD2. The ends lost 5 bases at V and 3 bases at J; junction bases unmatched: 3. This CDR3 contains 13 residues. The germline CDR1 and CDR2 sequences are SGDLS and YYNGEE. CDR3 in amino acids: CASRREGTDTQYF. For the CDR3, the DNA is TGTGCCAGCAGGAGGGAGGGGACAGATACGCAGTATTTT.

The gene calls are TRBV19 and TRBJ2-3; 9 bases align to TRBD2. V trimming: 5 bases; J trimming: 0 bases; junction bases outside the gene matches: 6. The CDR3 length is 16 residues. CDR1 is LNHDA and CDR2 is SQIVND in the germline V gene (reference sequence). The CDR3 spells CASSWDSGRSTDTQYF. The CDR3 region has the DNA TGTGCCAGTAGTTGGGATAGCGGGAGAAGCACAGATACGCAGTATTTT.

This clone was detected only a few times. The chain employs TRBV11-2 and TRBJ2-5, with a tentative D call TRBD1 (5 bases). The CDR3 has 13 amino acids. The germline gives CDR1 SGHAT, CDR2 FQNNGV. Trimming cost V 3 bases and J 1 base, with 6 bases left between them. The DNA for the CDR3 is TGTGCCAGCAGCTTCAGGGCCCAAGAGACCCAGTACTTC. Protein: CASSFRAQETQYF. The full variable domain, rest sourced from reference TRBV11-2 and TRBJ2-5, is EAGVAQSPRYKIIEKRQSVAFWCNPISGHATLYWYQQILGQGPKLLIQFQNNGVVDDSQLPKDRFSAERLKGVDSTLKIQPAKLEDSAVYLCASSFRAQETQYFGPGTRLLVL.

This rearrangement joins TRBV18 to TRBJ1-4; 10 nucleotides match TRBD1. Germline V lookup: CDR1 KGHSH, CDR2 LQKENI. The V segment lost 3 bases and the J segment 0 bases; nucleotides outside the gene matches: 10. There are 19 residues in the CDR3. This CDR3 reads CASSPRPGTGAPTNEKLFF. The DNA of the CDR3 is TGTGCCAGCTCACCCCGCCCCGGGACAGGGGCGCCAACTAATGAAAAACTGTTTTTT.

This clone appeared a few times. This rearrangement joins TRBV29-1 to TRBJ1-1; possibly TRBD1 for D (6 bases). CDR1 and CDR2 from the germline V gene are SQVTM and ANQGSEA. The CDR3 covers 14 residues. Deletions cut 7 bases from V and 6 bases from J, with 21 bases between. CDR3 loop: CSAQKGHPEPEAFF. DNA of the CDR3: TGCAGCGCCCAGAAGGGACACCCGGAGCCTGAAGCTTTCTTT.

This chain uses TRBV5-1 with TRBJ2-5, with 7 bases lining up with TRBD2. The trim removed 1 base at V and 0 bases at J, leaving 3 bases unmatched. CDR1 is SGHRS and CDR2 is YFSETQ in the germline V gene. The CDR3 consists of 15 residues. The CDR3 DNA is TGCGCCAGCAGCTTGTACGGGACTAACCAAGAGACCCAGTACTTC. Translation: CASSLYGTNQETQYF. Full variable domain (remainder filled in from reference TRBV5-1 and TRBJ2-5): KAGVTQTPRYLIKTRGQQVTLSCSPISGHRSVSWYQQTPGQGLQFLFEYFSETQRNKGNFPGRFSGRQFSNSRSEMNVSTLELGDSALYLCASSLYGTNQETQYFGPGTRLLVL.

This clone was seen more than once but under ten times. The CDR3 DNA reads as TGCGCCAGCAGCTTGCCACAGGGCGGCACGAACACCGGGGAGCTGTTTTTT. Residues: CASSLPQGGTNTGELFF. This chain links TRBV5-1 with TRBJ2-2, with TRBD1 as a possible D gene (6 bases). Germline V gene sequence: CDR1 SGHRS, CDR2 YFSETQ. The CDR3 runs to 17 residues. Trimming removed 1 base from V and 0 bases from J, with 13 bases in between.

The chain combines TRBV7-2 with TRBJ2-7; D unclear. Germline V gene sequence: CDR1 SGHTA, CDR2 FQGNSA. This CDR3 contains 13 residues. With 3 bases removed from V and 1 base from J, the gap between germline ends came to 7 bases. CDR3 amino acids: CASSLAGSYEQYF. The CDR3 nucleotides are TGTGCCAGCAGCTTGGCCGGGTCCTACGAGCAGTACTTC.

The chain combines TRBV6-5 with TRBJ1-4; tentatively, D is TRBD1 (6 bases). The CDR3 covers 15 residues. Germline values: CDR1 MNHEY, CDR2 SVGAGI. The V gene lost 2 bases and the J gene lost 5 bases, with 12 bases spanning the gap. The chain's CDR3 is CASSYVGAINEKLFF. The CDR3 DNA sequence: TGTGCCAGCAGTTACGTGGGGGCCATCAATGAAAAACTGTTTTTT.

A few counts support this clone. As DNA, the CDR3 is TGTGCCAGCAGTGAAGCAGAGGGGGGAGGGCCGGCAGATACGCAGTATTTT. This gives the protein CASSEAEGGGPADTQYF. The chain joins TRBV6-1 to TRBJ2-3; D might be TRBD2 (7 bases). The CDR3 sequence is 17 residues long. Trimming left V 0 bases short and J 4 bases short, with 17 bases between. The V gene's germline CDR1 is MNHNS and CDR2 SASEGT.

The J gene is TRBJ1-2, the V gene TRBV2; TRBD1 matches at 9 bases. The V segment lost 6 bases and the J segment 3 bases; nucleotides outside the gene matches: 5. Germline values: CDR1 SNHLY, CDR2 FYNNEI. The CDR3 runs to 14 residues. CDR3 sequence reads: CASRQGAVDYGYTF. The CDR3 DNA reads as TGTGCCAGCAGACAGGGGGCGGTAGACTATGGCTACACCTTC.

V is TRBV11-3 and J is TRBJ1-1; D gene ambiguous. The CDR3 spans 13 residues. Germline CDR1 SGHNT, CDR2 YENEEA. Trimming pared 3 bases from V and 4 bases from J, leaving 9 bases between. CDR3: CASSLQQSTEAFF. The CDR3 region has the DNA TGTGCCAGCAGCTTGCAACAGAGCACTGAAGCTTTCTTT.

The sample holds a few counts of this clone. The chain has TRBV7-9 and TRBJ2-3; no clear D gene. The V end lost 4 bases, the J end lost 5 bases, and 7 bases lay between the germline ends. The germline CDR1 and CDR2 sequences are SEHNR and FQNEAQ (reference sequence). This CDR3 has 12 residues. In DNA, the CDR3 is TGTGCCAGCAGCTCTTCCAGAGATACGCAGTATTTT. Translation gives CASSSSRDTQYF.

The V gene is TRBV7-9, the J gene TRBJ1-1; D might be TRBD1 (6 bases). Trimming shortened V by 6 bases and J by 7 bases, and 21 bases separated the two germline ends. Germline loops: CDR1 SEHNR, CDR2 FQNEAQ (reference sequence). The CDR3 length is 15 residues. The CDR3 loop reads CASSQTSSAGDEAFF. DNA of the CDR3: TGTGCCAGCAGTCAGACCTCGAGTGCAGGGGATGAAGCTTTCTTT.

The V call is TRBV5-6, the J call TRBJ1-2; D is perhaps TRBD1 (6 bases). This CDR3 comprises 13 residues. V gave up 4 bases and J gave up 3 bases, with 10 bases separating them. Germline loops: CDR1 SGHDT, CDR2 YYEEEE. The CDR3 DNA sequence: TGTGCCAGCAGCCCGGACAGTCACTATGGCTACACCTTC. It encodes CASSPDSHYGYTF.

The chain uses TRBV9 and TRBJ2-5, with TRBD2 as a possible D gene (6 bases). Trimming took off 2 bases at V and 1 base at J, with 12 bases between the two ends. The CDR3 totals 15 residues. Germline V gene data show CDR1 as SGDLS and CDR2 as YYNGEE. The CDR3, as DNA: TGTGCCAGCAGCGTTAGCGGAGCGGTCCAAGAGACCCAGTACTTC. The encoded protein is CASSVSGAVQETQYF.

The J gene is TRBJ1-5, the V gene TRBV28, with 9 positions matching TRBD1. CDR3 length: 14 amino acids. V was clipped by 6 bases and J by 5 bases; unmatched bases: 5. Germline V lookup: CDR1 MDHEN, CDR2 SYDVKM. In nucleotides, the CDR3 is TGTGCCAGCAGCACAACAGGGGGCTATCAGCCCCAGCATTTT. This sequence encodes CASSTTGGYQPQHF.

V usage is TRBV4-1 and J usage is TRBJ1-2; D may be TRBD1 (5 bases). V lost 0 bases and J 4 bases, leaving 12 bases between the germline ends. There are 15 residues in the CDR3. The germline V gene has CDR1 MGHRA and CDR2 YSYEKL. The CDR3 loop reads CASSQDPTVGYGYTF. CDR3 nucleotides: TGCGCCAGCAGCCAAGACCCGACAGTTGGCTATGGCTACACCTTC.

This clone was observed a few times. The V and J genes are TRBV4-3 and TRBJ2-7, with 9 bases fitting TRBD1. V lost 0 bases to trimming and J lost 2 bases; unmatched junction nucleotides: 8. CDR3 length: 17 residues. Germline lookup yields CDR1 LGHNA and CDR2 YSLEER. CDR3 sequence: CASSQELSGTGTYEQYF. The CDR3 nucleotides are TGCGCCAGCAGCCAAGAGCTCTCGGGGACAGGGACCTACGAGCAGTACTTC.

The rearrangement links TRBV6-5 to TRBJ1-5, with a possible D match to TRBD1 (5 bases). V was trimmed by 2 bases and J by 7 bases, leaving 15 bases between them. The CDR3 is 15 residues long. Germline CDR1 reads MNHEY; CDR2 reads SVGAGI. This CDR3 reads CASSYRFQGGQPQHF. CDR3 in DNA: TGTGCCAGCAGTTACAGGTTTCAGGGTGGGCAGCCCCAGCATTTT.

The V gene is TRBV4-1, the J gene TRBJ1-1; D is perhaps TRBD1 (6 bases). V lost 0 bases and J lost 4, with 12 bases in between. The CDR3 loop spans 15 amino acids. Germline assignment: CDR1 MGHRA and CDR2 YSYEKL. The CDR3 sequence is CASSQERGRPTEAFF. In nucleotides, the CDR3 is TGCGCCAGCAGCCAAGAGCGGGGGCGCCCCACTGAAGCTTTCTTT.

This clone was seen a handful of times. The rearrangement uses TRBV29-1 and TRBJ1-4; unclear D gene. The V gene's germline CDR1 is SQVTM and CDR2 ANQGSEA. This CDR3 spans 12 amino acids. The V and J ends lost 0 bases and 5 bases respectively, with 4 bases between them. CDR3 coding DNA: TGCAGCGTTGAAGATATAAATGAAAAACTGTTTTTT. It translates to CSVEDINEKLFF.

The DNA for the CDR3 is TGTGCCAGCAGCTCTGTCCCGAGGGGGCGCGTACTTGACAATGAGCAGTTCTTC. Its protein product is CASSSVPRGRVLDNEQFF. The chain recombines TRBV5-6 with TRBJ2-1; the match to TRBD1 covers 7 bases. Looked up from germline, CDR1 is SGHDT and CDR2 is YYEEEE. CDR3 length: 18 amino acids. The V segment lost 3 bases and the J segment 5 bases; nucleotides outside the gene matches: 17.

V is TRBV19 and J is TRBJ2-1; 12 bases line up with TRBD2. CDR1 and CDR2 from the germline V gene are LNHDA and SQIVND (reference sequence). V trimming: 2 bases; J trimming: 5 bases; junction bases outside the gene matches: 4. The CDR3 totals 16 residues. The CDR3 is CASSILAGGTHNEQFF. CDR3 sequence (DNA): TGTGCCAGTAGTATACTAGCGGGAGGGACTCACAATGAGCAGTTCTTC. The whole variable domain, remainder taken from reference TRBV19 and TRBJ2-1, is DGGITQSPKYLFRKEGQNVTLSCEQNLNHDAMYWYRQDPGQGLRLIYYSQIVNDFQKGDIAEGYSVSREKKESFPLTVTSAQKNPTAFYLCASSILAGGTHNEQFFGPGTRLTVL.

This clone has just a few counts. The chain recombines TRBV7-8 with TRBJ2-3; perhaps TRBD1 as D (6 bases). There are 16 residues in the CDR3. Trimming left V 2 bases short and J 1 base short, with 13 bases between. Germline loops: CDR1 SGHVS, CDR2 FQNEAQ. The CDR3 DNA follows: TGTGCCAGCAGCTTACCTGGCAGGGGTGGCACAGATACGCAGTATTTT. Amino acids: CASSLPGRGGTDTQYF.

This clone was found a few times. The V and J genes are TRBV7-9 and TRBJ2-3; no definite D call. V lost 2 bases, J lost 5 bases, and 14 bases lay in between. The CDR3 is 15 amino acids. Germline CDR1 reads SEHNR; CDR2 reads FQNEAQ (reference sequence). CDR3 sequence (DNA): TGTGCCAGCAGCTTAATGGTCGCCCCGGGAGATACGCAGTATTTT. Amino acid sequence: CASSLMVAPGDTQYF.

The gene calls are TRBV29-1 and TRBJ1-5, with no clear D. Germline lookup yields CDR1 SQVTM and CDR2 ANQGSEA. This CDR3 is 12 amino acids long. V was shortened by 0 bases and J by 7 bases, with 7 bases between the two germline ends. For the CDR3, the DNA is TGCAGCGTTGAAGAGGGAGGCCAGCCCCAGCATTTT. It translates to CSVEEGGQPQHF.